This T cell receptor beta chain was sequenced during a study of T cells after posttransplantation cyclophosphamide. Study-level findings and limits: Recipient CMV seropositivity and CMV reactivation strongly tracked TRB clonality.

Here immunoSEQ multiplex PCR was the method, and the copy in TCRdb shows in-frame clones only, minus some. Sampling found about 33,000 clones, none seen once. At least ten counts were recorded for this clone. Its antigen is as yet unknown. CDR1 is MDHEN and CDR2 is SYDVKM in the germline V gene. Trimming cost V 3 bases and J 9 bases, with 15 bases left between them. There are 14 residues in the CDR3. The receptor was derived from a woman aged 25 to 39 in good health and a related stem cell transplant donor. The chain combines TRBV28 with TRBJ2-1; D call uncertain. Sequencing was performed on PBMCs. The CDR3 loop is CASSFTSRRAEQFF. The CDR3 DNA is TGTGCCAGCAGTTTCACCTCACGCCGCGCTGAGCAGTTCTTC.